Shown below are 16 T cell receptor beta chains from a single sample sequenced in a study of blood T cell repertoires in COVID-19. Assay: immunoSEQ multiplex PCR; the TCRdb copy retains only in-frame clones and omits some. The top ten clones hold about 32% of a sample with tens of thousands of clones, around nine tenths of them seen once. Sequenced sample: peripheral blood. The source is an older man with active COVID-19.

The chain employs TRBV4-1 and TRBJ1-5; weak D call: TRBD1 (5 bases). CDR1 and CDR2 from the germline V gene are MGHRA and YSYEKL. The CDR3 has 17 amino acids. Trimming took off 1 base at V and 6 bases at J, with 19 bases between the two ends. CDR3 nucleotide sequence: TGCGCCAGCAGCCAAGGCCTCAGGAGGGCCGACAGTCAGCCCCAGCATTTT. It codes for CASSQGLRRADSQPQHF.

The CDR3 DNA sequence: TGTGCCAGGGGACAGGGGGGCTACGAGCAGTACTTC. Translating it yields CARGQGGYEQYF. This chain uses TRBV2 with TRBJ2-7, with TRBD1 identical over 11 bases. The CDR3 length is 12 residues. After removal of 9 bases from V and 3 bases from J, the junction contained 1 base not matched to a gene. Germline CDR1 reads SNHLY; CDR2 reads FYNNEI. The full variable domain, with the rest looked up from reference TRBV2 and TRBJ2-7, is EPEVTQTPSHQVTQMGQEVILRCVPISNHLYFYWYRQILGQKVEFLVSFYNNEISEKSEIFDDQFSVERPDGSNFTLKIRSTKLEDSAMYFCARGQGGYEQYFGPGTRLTVT.

This chain joins TRBV5-1 and TRBJ2-1, with 8 bases fitting TRBD1. V lost 4 bases and J lost 8; bases outside the gene matches: 11. The CDR3 sequence is 15 residues long. Germline V gene data show CDR1 as SGHRS and CDR2 as YFSETQ. CDR3 bases: TGCGCCAGCAGCCCTTACAGGGGGTTTGGGGATGAGCAGTTCTTC. As protein: CASSPYRGFGDEQFF.

The chain combines TRBV29-1 with TRBJ2-7; 12 positions agree with TRBD2. The CDR3 is 14 amino acids. The junction had 2 bases not matched to a gene; V was cut back by 5 bases and J by 0 bases. CDR1 SQVTM and CDR2 ANQGSEA come from the germline V gene. The CDR3 nucleotides are TGCAGCGTTAGACTAGCGGGGGACTCCTACGAGCAGTACTTC. Amino acid sequence: CSVRLAGDSYEQYF.

The chain employs TRBV3-1 (or the pseudogene TRBV3-2) and TRBJ2-1; 12 bases map to TRBD2. The J segment lost 5 bases and the V segment lost 1 base, leaving 3 bases of the junction unmatched. The CDR3 has 16 amino acids. Germline assignment: CDR1 LGHDT and CDR2 YNNKEL (reference sequence). The CDR3 DNA reads as TGTGCCAGCAGCCAAGGTGGACTAGCGGGGCACAATGAGCAGTTCTTC. Its translation is CASSQGGLAGHNEQFF.

This sequence joins TRBV7-3 and TRBJ2-2, with D possibly matching TRBD2 (5 bases). Germline V gene lookup returns CDR1 SGHTA and CDR2 FQGTGA. Trimming removed 1 base at V and 2 bases at J, with 11 bases between. The CDR3 is made up of 16 amino acids. CDR3 bases: TGTGCCAGCAGCTTAAAAGGACTTACCAACACCGGGGAGCTGTTTTTT. Its translation is CASSLKGLTNTGELFF. The variable domain in full, completed from reference TRBV7-3 and TRBJ2-2, reads GAGVSQTPSNKVTEKGKYVELRCDPISGHTALYWYRQSLGQGPEFLIYFQGTGAADDSGLPNDRFFAVRPEGSVSTLKIQRTERGDSAVYLCASSLKGLTNTGELFFGEGSRLTVL.

V gene TRBV11-2 combines with J gene TRBJ1-6; 8 bases are a match to TRBD1. The germline gives CDR1 SGHAT, CDR2 FQNNGV. The CDR3 is 14 amino acids. Trimming at V came to 5 bases and at J to 8 bases, leaving 5 bases not matched to a gene. The CDR3 protein is CASSITGGDSPLHF. The CDR3 nucleotides read TGTGCCAGCAGCATAACAGGGGGGGATTCACCCCTCCACTTT.

This clone was counted only a few times. V is TRBV5-6 and J is TRBJ1-5; tentative D call: TRBD1 (5 bases). The CDR3 totals 19 residues. V was shortened by 6 bases and J by 6 bases, with 31 bases between the two germline ends. Germline loops: CDR1 SGHDT, CDR2 YYEEEE. The CDR3 nucleotides are TGTGCCAGCAACCTATCCCCGGCCAGGGCCGGCGGGGTGGGTCAGCCCCAGCATTTT. It is translated as CASNLSPARAGGVGQPQHF.

The rearrangement joins TRBV13 to TRBJ1-1; D is perhaps TRBD1 (5 bases). V lost 1 base and J lost 4, with 13 bases in between. Germline CDR1 is PRHDT and CDR2 is FYEKMQ (reference sequence). The CDR3 is made up of 15 amino acids. CDR3 bases: TGTGCCAGCAGCTTAGCCGAGCAGGGATTCACTGAAGCTTTCTTT. This sequence encodes CASSLAEQGFTEAFF. Filled out from reference TRBV13 and TRBJ1-1, the complete variable domain reads AAGVIQSPRHLIKEKRETATLKCYPIPRHDTVYWYQQGPGQDPQFLISFYEKMQSDKGSIPDRFSAQQFSDYHSELNMSSLELGDSALYFCASSLAEQGFTEAFFGQGTRLTVV.

The CDR3 protein is CASSPRASGRDTQYF. The DNA for the CDR3 is TGTGCCAGCAGTCCCCGGGCCAGCGGAAGAGATACGCAGTATTTT. V usage is TRBV11-1 and J usage is TRBJ2-3, with TRBD2 as a possible D gene (5 bases). The CDR3 is 15 amino acids. V dropped 6 bases and J dropped 5 bases, with 18 bases sitting between them. From germline, CDR1 is SGHAT and CDR2 FQDESV (reference sequence). The complete variable domain, with remaining parts taken from reference TRBV11-1 and TRBJ2-3, reads EAEVAQSPRYKITEKSQAVAFWCDPISGHATLYWYRQILGQGPELLVQFQDESVVDDSQLPKDRFSAERLKGVDSTLKIQPAELGDSAMYLCASSPRASGRDTQYFGPGTRLTVL.

This chain links TRBV30 with TRBJ2-1, with D tentatively TRBD1 (6 bases). With 1 base removed from V and 3 bases from J, the gap between germline ends came to 16 bases. The V gene's germline CDR1 is GTSNPN and CDR2 SVGIG (reference sequence). This CDR3 has 16 amino acids. DNA of the CDR3: TGTGCCTGGAGTGCCCTAACAGGGAAGGGCTACAATGAGCAGTTCTTC. Its translation: CAWSALTGKGYNEQFF.

This sequence joins TRBV7-2 and TRBJ2-7; D remains ambiguous. CDR3 size: 12 residues. V shed 4 bases and J shed 4 bases, with 8 bases lying between them. Germline V gene data show CDR1 as SGHTA and CDR2 as FQGNSA. This CDR3 is CASSSLLYEQYF. The CDR3, as DNA: TGTGCCAGCAGCTCCCTCCTATACGAGCAGTACTTC.

This rearrangement joins TRBV6-5 to TRBJ2-5; TRBD1 matches 10 bases. Germline trimming cut 6 bases from V and 4 bases from J; bases unmatched to any gene: 2. CDR1 and CDR2 from the germline V gene are MNHEY and SVGAGI. CDR3 length: 13 residues. The CDR3, as DNA: TGTGCCAGCAGCGGACAGGGGGTAGAGACCCAGTACTTC. Translation: CASSGQGVETQYF.

This clone has just a few counts. This chain connects TRBV7-8 to TRBJ1-2; 9 bases are a match to TRBD1. The germline V gene has CDR1 SGHVS and CDR2 FQNEAQ. The CDR3 is 15 residues long. The J segment lost 7 bases and the V segment lost 7 bases, leaving 13 bases of the junction unmatched. The CDR3 protein is CASTNSGQGLFGYTF. For the CDR3, the DNA is TGTGCCAGCACCAATTCGGGACAGGGCTTGTTTGGCTACACCTTC.

This clone was seen just once. The V and J genes are TRBV29-1 and TRBJ1-2, with a weak D call TRBD1 (5 bases). Per germline, CDR1 SQVTM and CDR2 ANQGSEA. V was pared by 5 bases and J by 8 bases, with 18 bases between. This CDR3 spans 13 amino acids. For the CDR3, the DNA is TGCAGCGTTCGACAGACATCCGAGTGGGGCTACACCTTC. It is translated as CSVRQTSEWGYTF.

The chain carries TRBV10-1 and TRBJ2-5, with 8 bases lining up with TRBD1. The V and J ends lost 7 bases and 5 bases, in that order; junction bases with no gene match: 6. Germline CDR1 is WNHNN and CDR2 is SYGVQD (reference sequence). The CDR3 covers 13 residues. The CDR3, as DNA: TGCGCCAGCATGGACAGGGCGGAGGAGACCCAGTACTTC. It yields the protein CASMDRAEETQYF.